This TCR beta chain was identified in a study of T cell responses to AZD1222 COVID-19 vaccine. Germline V gives CDR1 SEHNR, CDR2 FQNEAQ (reference sequence). Trimming cost V 11 bases and J 9 bases, with 11 bases left between them. The CDR3 contains 10 residues. Data came from immunoSEQ multiplex PCR; TCRdb stores just in-frame clones and leaves some out. The sample lists about 140,000 clones, over 80% seen once, with roughly 7.1% in the top ten. Sequenced here: peripheral blood, sampled 28 days after the second AZD1222 dose. This sequence originates from an adult who received the AZD1222 COVID-19 vaccine. The chain couples TRBV7-9 to TRBJ2-1; no clear D gene. In nucleotides, the CDR3 is TGTGCCCCCGGCGGTGGTGAGCAGTTCTTC. Translated, it gives CAPGGGEQFF. The whole variable domain, filled in from reference TRBV7-9 and TRBJ2-1, reads DTGVSQNPRHKITKRGQNVTFRCDPISEHNRLYWYRQTLGQGPEFLTYFQNEAQLEKSRLLSDRFSAERPKGSFSTLEIQRTEQGDSAMYLCAPGGGEQFFGPGTRLTVL.